A single sample is the source of the 27 T cell receptor beta chains below, sequenced in a study of blood T cells in healthy people across ages. With a J-beta primer mix and a sample-barcoded 5' primer, a second PCR ran 7 to 11 cycles. TCRdb reanalysed the 5' RACE reads using MiXCR and keeps one entry per CDR3 protein. This table holds around 800,000 distinct CDR3 sequences, 25% to 30% found once. This sample was also put to use in a study of T cells of mothers and their children.

The sequencing sample was made of blood. Receptors were obtained from a boy between 10 and 17 years old in good health.

In this sample, this clonotype turned up many times. The V gene is TRBV20-1, the J gene TRBJ1-5; D possibly corresponds to TRBD1 (5 bases). The germline V and J ends were trimmed by 0 bases and 6 bases, with 15 bases remaining between them. The CDR3 is made up of 15 amino acids. The germline V gene has CDR1 DFQATT and CDR2 SNEGSKA (reference sequence). The CDR3 reads CSARDGAGESQPQHF. In nucleotides, the CDR3 is TGCAGTGCTAGAGATGGGGCGGGGGAAAGTCAGCCCCAGCATTTT.

This clonotype was seen more than once but under ten times. The chain carries TRBV5-5 and TRBJ2-4, with D hard to call. Germline V gene lookup returns CDR1 SGHKS and CDR2 YYEKEE (reference sequence). The CDR3 runs 14 residues. V was shortened by 3 bases and J by 4 bases, with 11 bases between the two germline ends. The CDR3 region has the DNA TGTGCCAGCAGCTCACTGATCCTTAAAAACATTCAGTACTTC. Protein sequence: CASSSLILKNIQYF. Looking up the rest from reference TRBV5-5 and TRBJ2-4 gives the full variable domain: DAGVTQSPTHLIKTRGQQVTLRCSPISGHKSVSWYQQVLGQGPQFIFQYYEKEERGRGNFPDRFSARQFPNYSSELNVNALLLGDSALYLCASSSLILKNIQYFGAGTRLSVL.

This clonotype has more than one count but fewer than ten. The rearrangement links TRBV29-1 to TRBJ1-4; TRBD1 is a possible D gene (5 bases). The CDR3 is made up of 15 amino acids. V lost 1 base, J lost 8 bases, and 17 bases lay in between. CDR1 SQVTM and CDR2 ANQGSEA come from the germline V gene. CDR3 region: CSVEVSGEVEEKLFF. CDR3 in DNA: TGCAGCGTTGAAGTTTCGGGGGAGGTTGAGGAAAAACTGTTTTTT. Complete variable domain (other parts from reference TRBV29-1 and TRBJ1-4): SAVISQKPSRDICQRGTSLTIQCQVDSQVTMMFWYRQQPGQSLTLIATANQGSEATYESGFVIDKFPISRPNLTFSTLTVSNMSPEDSSIYLCSVEVSGEVEEKLFFGSGTQLSVL.

The J gene is TRBJ2-5, the V gene TRBV6-1; possible D gene TRBD1, 5 bases. Germline V gene data show CDR1 as MNHNS and CDR2 as SASEGT. The CDR3 consists of 16 residues. V was cut by 1 base and J by 5 bases, with 17 bases left in between. In DNA, the CDR3 is TGTGCCAGCAGTGAAGAGGCAGGGATAGCTCTGGAGACCCAGTACTTC. Its protein product is CASSEEAGIALETQYF.

This clonotype occurred many times. This chain connects TRBV5-1 to TRBJ2-5; D remains unclear. Germline V CDR1 and CDR2: SGHRS, YFSETQ. Trimming removed 2 bases from V and 5 bases from J, with 13 bases in between. This CDR3 is 14 amino acids long. The CDR3 protein is CASSFRANRETQYF. The CDR3 DNA reads as TGCGCCAGCAGCTTCCGGGCCAATCGGGAGACCCAGTACTTC.

The V call is TRBV27, the J call TRBJ2-7; either TRBD1 or TRBD2 may supply D (6 bases each). The V and J ends lost 3 bases and 0 bases respectively, with 12 bases between them. This CDR3 contains 15 residues. CDR1 MNHEY and CDR2 SMNVEV come from the germline V gene (reference sequence). The CDR3 nucleotides are TGTGCCAGCAGTTTCGGGGGCAGCATCTCCTACGAGCAGTACTTC. This sequence encodes CASSFGGSISYEQYF.

The genes are TRBV12-3 or TRBV12-4 and TRBJ2-3; 7 positions agree with TRBD2. The CDR3 spans 13 residues. V dropped 11 bases and J dropped 5; count of bases not matched to a gene: 10. CDR3 sequence reads: CASGRKVRDTQYF. DNA for the CDR3: TGTGCCTCCGGGAGGAAAGTGAGAGATACGCAGTATTTT.

The rearrangement uses TRBV12-3 or TRBV12-4 and TRBJ2-5; unclear D gene. This CDR3 is built from 14 residues. V was clipped by 7 bases and J by 4 bases, with 16 bases between them. CDR3 DNA sequence: TGTGCCAGCACCCAAGGGTCACGCGCAGAGACCCAGTACTTC. Amino acid sequence: CASTQGSRAETQYF.

The chain employs TRBV20-1 and TRBJ2-5; TRBD2 aligns across 7 bases. This CDR3 contains 13 residues. Germline trimming cut 5 bases from V and 0 bases from J; bases unmatched to any gene: 3. CDR1 and CDR2 (germline): DFQATT, SNEGSKA (reference sequence). The CDR3 loop reads CSAPAGYQETQYF. The CDR3, as DNA: TGCAGTGCTCCAGCGGGGTACCAAGAGACCCAGTACTTC.

This clonotype has just one count. The chain uses TRBV25-1 and TRBJ1-4; D uncertain. Trimming pared 2 bases from V and 7 bases from J, leaving 14 bases between. The CDR3 contains 15 residues. The germline CDR1 and CDR2 sequences are MGHDK and SYGVNS. CDR3 DNA: TGTGCCAGCAGTGAACTGCTCGCTCCTACTGAAAAACTGTTTTTT. This translates into CASSELLAPTEKLFF. The variable domain in full, with the rest retrieved from reference TRBV25-1 and TRBJ1-4, is EADIYQTPRYLVIGTGKKITLECSQTMGHDKMYWYQQDPGMELHLIHYSYGVNSTEKGDLSSESTVSRIRTEHFPLTLESARPSHTSQYLCASSELLAPTEKLFFGSGTQLSVL.

This clonotype was observed a few times. V is TRBV5-1 and J is TRBJ1-5; 9 positions match TRBD1. J gave up 5 bases and V 0 bases, and 3 bases lay outside the gene matches. Germline V lookup: CDR1 SGHRS, CDR2 YFSETQ. The CDR3 totals 15 residues. The CDR3 nucleotides are TGCGCCAGCAGCTTGGGGACAGGGGCTTATCAGCCCCAGCATTTT. Its translation: CASSLGTGAYQPQHF.

This clonotype turned up a few times. This rearrangement joins TRBV6-1 to TRBJ2-2, with 11 bases lining up with TRBD2. The CDR3 spans 16 residues. Germline CDR1 reads MNHNS; CDR2 reads SASEGT. The trim removed 8 bases at V and 3 bases at J, leaving 8 bases unmatched. This chain's CDR3 is CASGPLAGVHTGELFF. The DNA of the CDR3 is TGTGCCAGCGGGCCACTAGCGGGAGTGCACACCGGGGAGCTGTTTTTT.

J is TRBJ1-2 and V is TRBV6-6; maybe TRBD1 (6 bases). The germline V and J ends were trimmed by 9 bases and 3 bases, with 11 bases remaining between them. There are 12 residues in the CDR3. From germline, CDR1 is MNHNY and CDR2 SVGAGI (reference sequence). CDR3 coding DNA: TGTGCCAGTTTTAGGGGGGACTATGGCTACACCTTC. Translated, it gives CASFRGDYGYTF.

This clonotype was seen repeatedly, ten times or more. In nucleotides, the CDR3 is TGCGCCAGCAGCCAAGATATTCGGGGTGATACGCAGTATTTT. Translating gives CASSQDIRGDTQYF. V gene TRBV4-1 combines with J gene TRBJ2-3; weak D call: TRBD2 (5 bases). This CDR3 is 14 amino acids long. Germline values: CDR1 MGHRA, CDR2 YSYEKL. V was trimmed by 0 bases and J by 6 bases, leaving 10 bases between them.

This clonotype has just a few counts. The chain combines TRBV29-1 with TRBJ2-3; 8 bases match TRBD1. CDR1 is SQVTM, CDR2 ANQGSEA, per germline. The CDR3 totals 13 residues. Trimming took 7 bases from V and 1 from J; bases not matched to a gene: 4. CDR3 loop: CSGGQAGTDTQYF. The CDR3 DNA follows: TGCAGCGGGGGACAGGCAGGCACAGATACGCAGTATTTT.

The rearrangement uses TRBV12-3 or TRBV12-4 and TRBJ1-2; TRBD1 aligns across 7 bases. This CDR3 contains 14 residues. V shed 6 bases, J shed 4 bases, and the junction held 8 bases outside the gene matches. The CDR3: CASSNSPGGYGYTF. The CDR3 region has the DNA TGTGCCAGCAGCAATTCCCCAGGGGGCTATGGCTACACCTTC.

Only a few counts were recorded for this clonotype. The chain couples TRBV30 to TRBJ2-7; 9 nucleotides agree with TRBD1. V was clipped by 3 bases and J by 4 bases; unmatched bases: 4. The CDR3 is 13 residues long. Germline assignment: CDR1 GTSNPN and CDR2 SVGIG (reference sequence). The CDR3, as DNA: TGTGCCTGGAGCCTCGGGACAGGGTACGAGCAGTACTTC. Its translation: CAWSLGTGYEQYF.

Details on this clonotype: This may stem from a read error, because a much larger clone lies one nucleotide away. The chain carries TRBV12-3 or TRBV12-4 and TRBJ1-4; D not resolved. The CDR3 consists of 14 residues. The V and J ends lost 2 bases and 12 bases respectively, with 16 bases between them. The CDR3 loop is CASSLRGGEEELFF. DNA of the CDR3: TGTGCCAGCAGTTTACGGGGAGGAGAAGAAGAACTGTTTTTT.

With regard to this clonotype: This CDR3 is missing its conserved last phenylalanine or tryptophan, likely due to a read error. The chain couples TRBV12-3 or TRBV12-4 to TRBJ1-2; maybe TRBD1 (5 bases). Trimming left V 3 bases short and J 4 bases short, with 9 bases between. The CDR3 has 13 residues. The CDR3 sequence: CASSFRGGYGYTL. CDR3 DNA sequence: TGTGCCAGCAGTTTTAGGGGTGGCTATGGCTACACCCTC.

The genes are TRBV3-1 and TRBJ2-1; unclear D gene. Trimming took off 0 bases at V and 4 bases at J, with 16 bases between the two ends. Germline CDR1 reads LGHDT; CDR2 reads YNNKEL (reference sequence). The CDR3 covers 17 residues. This CDR3 is CASSQESVPVPYNEQFF. CDR3 bases: TGTGCCAGCAGCCAAGAATCTGTGCCAGTGCCGTACAATGAGCAGTTCTTC.

This clonotype was observed a handful of times. This chain uses TRBV3-1 with TRBJ1-1, with TRBD1 as a possible D gene (6 bases). This CDR3 spans 15 amino acids. CDR1 LGHDT and CDR2 YNNKEL come from the germline V gene (reference sequence). V was pared by 3 bases and J by 5 bases, with 16 bases between. CDR3 in DNA: TGTGCCAGCAGCCACGGGGGCCAGGGGTGGACTGAAGCTTTCTTT. Its protein product is CASSHGGQGWTEAFF.

This clonotype has a handful of counts. The chain carries TRBV28 and TRBJ2-1; D possibly corresponds to TRBD2 (7 bases). V was trimmed by 7 bases and J by 2 bases, leaving 15 bases between them. There are 15 residues in the CDR3. In germline, CDR1 is MDHEN, CDR2 SYDVKM. The CDR3 DNA follows: TGTGCCAGCACCCTGAGGGGGGGACCCTACAATGAGCAGTTCTTC. Protein sequence: CASTLRGGPYNEQFF.

The chain combines TRBV20-1 with TRBJ2-1; D is perhaps TRBD2 (6 bases). V was trimmed by 5 bases and J by 6 bases, leaving 23 bases between them. CDR1 is DFQATT, CDR2 SNEGSKA, per germline (reference sequence). This CDR3 contains 16 residues. CDR3 nucleotides: TGCAGTGCTCGAAACTCCGGGACTCCTAGGGTCAATGAGCAGTTCTTC. Amino acids: CSARNSGTPRVNEQFF.

CDR3 nucleotide sequence: TGCAGCGTTCCCCGGGGGGGCCTCGCAGATACGCAGTATTTT. It specifies CSVPRGGLADTQYF. The chain uses TRBV29-1 and TRBJ2-3; 8 bases agree with TRBD2. This CDR3 comprises 14 residues. The germline CDR1 and CDR2 sequences are SQVTM and ANQGSEA. Unmatched junction bases numbered 8, after V lost 5 bases and J lost 4 bases.

This clonotype was seen a few times. J is TRBJ1-2 and V is TRBV10-3, with 7 bases matching TRBD1. V trimming: 3 bases; J trimming: 4 bases; junction bases outside the gene matches: 2. This CDR3 spans 13 amino acids. Germline loops: CDR1 ENHRY, CDR2 SYGVKD. The CDR3 DNA is TGTGCCATCAGTGAAGGGGGCGTCTATGGCTACACCTTC. The encoded protein is CAISEGGVYGYTF.

This chain joins TRBV27 and TRBJ1-1; D perhaps matches TRBD1 (5 bases). This CDR3 comprises 15 residues. Trimming took 0 bases from V and 3 from J, leaving 11 bases between them. Germline V CDR1 and CDR2: MNHEY, SMNVEV (reference sequence). CDR3 sequence reads: CASSLSKGLHTEAFF. DNA of the CDR3: TGTGCCAGCAGTTTATCGAAGGGGCTACACACTGAAGCTTTCTTT.

In this sample, this clonotype turned up a few times. The CDR3 reads CASSLGSFSRVGYTF. The DNA of the CDR3 is TGTGCCAGCAGCTTAGGGTCCTTCTCGAGGGTTGGCTACACCTTC. The chain couples TRBV13 to TRBJ1-2; D is uncertain. V was cut by 0 bases and J by 7 bases, with 15 bases left in between. Germline V gene lookup returns CDR1 PRHDT and CDR2 FYEKMQ (reference sequence). CDR3 length equals 15 residues.